Listed here are 17 T cell receptor beta chains from one sample, sequenced in a study of post-analysis software for immune sequencing data. The study, taken as a whole, reports: TRBV5-6, TRBV5-1 and TRBV20-1 belonged to a set of roughly 5 TRBV segments that were more frequent in patients than controls.

Which antigens these TCRs recognize remains unknown. The TCR beta cDNA libraries carried unique molecular identifiers. TCRdb re-derived calls from the PCR reads in MiXCR, one entry per CDR3 protein. The sample lists some 800,000 distinct CDR3 sequences; around 46% were seen once. Sequenced sample: blood. The receptors derive from a girl aged 10-17 years with multiple sclerosis.

The chain employs TRBV4-1 and TRBJ1-5; D not resolved. The CDR3 sequence is 15 residues long. The germline V and J ends were trimmed by 3 bases and 0 bases, with 9 bases remaining between them. CDR1 and CDR2 (germline): MGHRA, YSYEKL. The CDR3 protein is CASSQLGLSNQPQHF. For the CDR3, the DNA is TGCGCCAGCAGCCAGCTGGGTCTTAGCAATCAGCCCCAGCATTTT.

V and J are TRBV2 and TRBJ2-5; TRBD1 might be the D (6 bases). Per germline, CDR1 SNHLY and CDR2 FYNNEI. The CDR3 loop spans 15 amino acids. V was trimmed by 10 bases and J by 0 bases, leaving 18 bases between them. DNA of the CDR3: TGTGCCACCAAACCTGACAGGAGGTACCAAGAGACCCAGTACTTC. Amino acid sequence: CATKPDRRYQETQYF.

The chain carries TRBV9 and TRBJ2-1; no clear D gene. The CDR3 loop spans 15 amino acids. V was shortened by 0 bases and J by 9 bases, with 16 bases between the two germline ends. Per the germline V gene, CDR1 is SGDLS and CDR2 is YYNGEE. The CDR3 DNA sequence: TGTGCCAGCAGCGTAGCTACTCGGACGGTGGGTGAGCAGTTCTTC. It specifies CASSVATRTVGEQFF.

This clonotype was picked up a small number of times. This rearrangement joins TRBV20-1 to TRBJ2-5; D gene unclear. CDR1 is DFQATT and CDR2 is SNEGSKA in the germline V gene (reference sequence). The V and J ends lost 3 bases and 2 bases respectively, with 7 bases between them. The CDR3 has 12 residues. CDR3 sequence: CSASEGQETQYF. In nucleotides, the CDR3 is TGCAGTGCTAGCGAAGGTCAAGAGACCCAGTACTTC.

The rearrangement joins TRBV10-3 to TRBJ2-2, with 8 bases lining up with TRBD1. Germline CDR1 reads ENHRY; CDR2 reads SYGVKD. J lost 1 base, V lost 3 bases, and 4 bases had no gene match. The CDR3 totals 16 residues. DNA for the CDR3: TGTGCCATCAGTGAACAACAGGGGGGGAACACCGGGGAGCTGTTTTTT. This sequence encodes CAISEQQGGNTGELFF.

This chain uses TRBV6-2 or TRBV6-3 with TRBJ2-7; 7 bases are shared with TRBD1. Germline CDR1 and CDR2: MNHEY and SVGEGT. The CDR3 runs to 14 residues. V lost 5 bases, J lost 4 bases, and 8 bases stayed unmatched. CDR3: CASSNYRGGYEQYF. In DNA form, the CDR3 reads TGTGCCAGCAGTAACTACAGGGGCGGGTACGAGCAGTACTTC.

Only a few counts were recorded for this clonotype. The chain has TRBV5-1 and TRBJ2-1; 9 bases are shared with TRBD2. The germline CDR1 and CDR2 sequences are SGHRS and YFSETQ. This CDR3 comprises 16 residues. V gave up 0 bases and J gave up 5 bases; unmatched junction bases: 6. The CDR3 loop reads CASSLGSGRPHNEQFF. In DNA form, the CDR3 reads TGCGCCAGCAGCTTGGGAAGCGGGAGGCCGCACAATGAGCAGTTCTTC.

The V call is TRBV7-9, the J call TRBJ2-5, with D possibly being TRBD2 (6 bases). The germline V gene encodes CDR1 SEHNR and CDR2 FQNEAQ (reference sequence). The CDR3 length is 15 residues. The V gene lost 2 bases and the J gene lost 0 bases, with 10 bases spanning the gap. CDR3 loop: CASSLNRGNQETQYF. CDR3 in DNA: TGTGCCAGCAGCTTAAATCGCGGGAACCAAGAGACCCAGTACTTC.

The CDR3 region is CASSYGQGEKLFF. The CDR3 DNA reads TGTGCCAGCAGCTACGGACAGGGGGAAAAACTGTTTTTT. The genes are TRBV7-2 and TRBJ1-4, with 9 bases lining up with TRBD1. This CDR3 has 13 amino acids. The trim removed 4 bases at V and 8 bases at J, leaving 2 bases unmatched. Germline V gene data show CDR1 as SGHTA and CDR2 as FQGNSA. The full variable domain, its missing parts supplied by reference TRBV7-2 and TRBJ1-4, is GAGVSQSPSNKVTEKGKDVELRCDPISGHTALYWYRQSLGQGLEFLIYFQGNSAPDKSGLPSDRFSAERTGGSVSTLTIQRTQQEDSAVYLCASSYGQGEKLFFGSGTQLSVL.

This sequence joins TRBV27 and TRBJ2-1, with TRBD1 identical over 7 bases. V lost 6 bases and J lost 5; bases outside the gene matches: 4. Germline assignment: CDR1 MNHEY and CDR2 SMNVEV (reference sequence). CDR3 length equals 13 residues. The CDR3 loop reads CASSHDRDNEQFF. DNA of the CDR3: TGTGCCAGCAGCCACGACAGGGACAATGAGCAGTTCTTC.

There are a few counts of this clonotype. The chain combines TRBV5-6 with TRBJ2-3; D is tentatively TRBD1 or TRBD2 (5 bases each). Trimming cost V 2 bases and J 0 bases, with 10 bases left between them. Per the germline V gene, CDR1 is SGHDT and CDR2 is YYEEEE. The CDR3 consists of 15 residues. As DNA, the CDR3 is TGTGCCAGCAGCTTCGGGACGTTCAGCACAGATACGCAGTATTTT. This codes for CASSFGTFSTDTQYF.

On this clonotype: A much larger clone differs from this one at a single base, so this may be a read error. The genes are TRBV15 and TRBJ1-4, with D uncertain. CDR1 and CDR2 from the germline V gene are LNHNV and YYDKDF (reference sequence). The ends were cut back, 0 bases at V and 3 bases at J, with 11 bases in the middle. This CDR3 is built from 16 residues. DNA for the CDR3: TGTGCCACCAGCAGAGATCCCAGGATGGCTAATGAAAAACTGTTTTTT. Protein: CATSRDPRMANEKLFF.

This clonotype was recorded a few times. The V gene is TRBV6-2 or TRBV6-3, the J gene TRBJ2-4, with D tentatively TRBD1 (6 bases). Per the germline V gene, CDR1 is MNHEY and CDR2 is SVGEGT. The CDR3 loop spans 14 amino acids. Trimming shortened V by 9 bases and J by 7 bases, and 19 bases separated the two germline ends. CDR3 DNA: TGTGCCAGTGATACAGGGTTAACTAGGAACATTCAGTACTTC. Its protein product is CASDTGLTRNIQYF.

The J gene is TRBJ2-1, the V gene TRBV12-3 or TRBV12-4; D is unresolved. Trimming cost V 2 bases and J 12 bases, with 8 bases left between them. The CDR3 has 11 residues. CDR3 residues: CASSLTQRQFF. Here the CDR3 DNA reads TGTGCCAGCAGTTTAACCCAACGGCAGTTCTTC.

This clonotype was observed a handful of times. The chain is built from TRBV12-3 or TRBV12-4 and TRBJ2-7; 9 bases are shared with TRBD1. The CDR3 is 13 amino acids. The trim removed 8 bases at V and 1 base at J, leaving 3 bases unmatched. Written as DNA, the CDR3 is TGTGCCAGCGGACAGGGGTTATCCTACGAGCAGTACTTC. The encoded protein is CASGQGLSYEQYF.

This clonotype was detected once. This chain connects TRBV7-2 to TRBJ1-1, with D tentatively TRBD1 (6 bases). Germline assignment: CDR1 SGHTA and CDR2 FQGNSA. The V and J ends lost 5 bases and 10 bases respectively, with 17 bases between them. The CDR3 runs to 13 residues. CDR3 loop: CASSPGTTFSAFF. The DNA for the CDR3 is TGTGCCAGCAGCCCCGGGACAACCTTTTCAGCTTTCTTT.

Only a few counts were recorded for this clonotype. The rearrangement joins TRBV24-1 to TRBJ2-1; TRBD2 might be the D (5 bases). V was shortened by 1 base and J by 5 bases, with 8 bases between the two germline ends. This CDR3 is 14 amino acids long. Germline assignment: CDR1 KGHDR and CDR2 SFDVKD. The CDR3 loop is CATSDFSGNNEQFF. CDR3 bases: TGTGCCACCAGTGATTTTTCCGGGAACAATGAGCAGTTCTTC.